These T cell receptor beta chains were read from a single sample in a study of T-cell memory formation after mild COVID-19. TCRdb ran MiXCR on the 5' RACE reads and lists one entry per CDR3 protein. The sample lists about 210,000 distinct CDR3 sequences, roughly 10% occurring once. The source material was PBMCs or a T cell subset sorted from them (not recorded which). These receptors were collected from a man younger than 30 who had mild COVID-19 (a few samples of this study predate the infection). Cell type and time point are not known. CDR3s include the opening cysteine and the closing phenylalanine or tryptophan. D genes are given only for firm matches. Where a row states a size, it is once, few, many or the class of an expanded clone; other rows omit it.

j_call clone_size d_call v_call cdr3_aa cdr3_nt
TRBJ1-3 NA TRBD1 TRBV6-5 CASIQQGAGNTIYF TGTGCCAGCATCCAACAGGGGGCTGGAAACACCATATATTTT
TRBJ2-7 few NA TRBV30 CAWAGQYPYEQYF TGTGCCTGGGCGGGACAGTACCCTTACGAGCAGTACTTC
TRBJ1-1 many NA TRBV28 CASSLGGVNTEAFF TGTGCCAGCAGCCTCGGGGGGGTGAACACTGAAGCTTTCTTT
TRBJ1-6 many NA TRBV2 CASMNNSPLHF TGTGCCAGCATGAACAATTCACCCCTCCACTTT
TRBJ2-2 NA NA TRBV25-1 CASSARDSSTGELFF TGTGCCAGCAGTGCCCGGGACTCCTCCACCGGGGAGCTGTTTTTT
TRBJ1-6 few NA TRBV6-2/TRBV6-3 CASSYPVRGRYSPLHF TGTGCCAGCAGTTACCCCGTCCGGGGGCGTTATTCACCCCTCCACTTT
TRBJ2-3 once NA TRBV4-1 CASSPRTGYTDTQYF TGCGCCAGCAGCCCTAGGACCGGCTACACAGATACGCAGTATTTT
TRBJ1-1 NA NA TRBV5-1 CASSLPQNTEAFF TGCGCCAGCAGCTTGCCACAGAACACTGAAGCTTTCTTT
TRBJ2-3 few NA TRBV5-1 CASSLVLGGDSDTQYF TGCGCCAGCAGCTTGGTGCTAGGCGGGGATTCCGATACGCAGTATTTT
TRBJ1-2 few NA TRBV30 CAWIRGHRGYTF TGTGCCTGGATTCGGGGGCACAGAGGCTACACCTTC
TRBJ2-5 NA NA TRBV6-2/TRBV6-3 CASTPGVETQYF TGTGCCAGCACCCCTGGGGTGGAGACCCAGTACTTC
TRBJ1-2 few TRBD1 TRBV7-2 CASSQGANINYGYTF TGTGCCAGCAGCCAGGGGGCCAATATTAACTATGGCTACACCTTC
TRBJ1-1 few NA TRBV7-9 CASSLDQGRPTEAFF TGTGCCAGCAGCTTAGATCAGGGACGGCCCACTGAAGCTTTCTTT
TRBJ2-1 NA TRBD1 TRBV6-6 CASTYTGTAYNEQFF TGTGCCAGCACCTACACCGGGACAGCGTACAATGAGCAGTTCTTC
TRBJ1-1 few NA TRBV28 CASSPTLSGTEAFF TGTGCCAGCAGTCCGACCCTAAGCGGCACTGAAGCTTTCTTT
TRBJ2-1 NA NA TRBV2 CASNGFEGIYNEQFF TGTGCCAGCAATGGATTCGAGGGCATCTACAATGAGCAGTTCTTC
TRBJ1-6 NA NA TRBV5-1 CASSLEGQEYQALHF TGCGCCAGCAGCTTGGAGGGACAAGAGTACCAGGCCCTCCACTTT
TRBJ1-1 NA NA TRBV12-3/TRBV12-4 CASSFTPTKAFF TGTGCCAGCAGTTTTACACCCACAAAAGCTTTCTTT
TRBJ2-1 NA NA TRBV29-1 CSVRWGPYNEQFF TGCAGCGTTAGGTGGGGCCCCTACAATGAGCAGTTCTTC
TRBJ1-5 NA TRBD1 TRBV4-1 CASSQEGTGDQPQHF TGCGCCAGCAGCCAAGAAGGGACAGGGGATCAGCCCCAGCATTTT
TRBJ2-1 NA NA TRBV7-2 CASSLVDEQFF TGTGCCAGCAGCTTAGTGGATGAGCAGTTCTTC
TRBJ1-2 few NA TRBV6-6 CAGGTVYGYTF TGTGCCGGTGGGACGGTCTATGGCTACACCTTC
TRBJ1-2 few NA TRBV6-5 CASSYGGNTNYGYTF TGTGCCAGCAGTTACGGGGGGAATACGAACTATGGCTACACCTTC
TRBJ2-3 few NA TRBV7-6 CASSPDSYTDTQYF TGTGCCAGCAGCCCAGACTCGTACACAGATACGCAGTATTTT
TRBJ1-1 NA NA TRBV7-2 CASSLYRGVNTEAFF TGTGCCAGCAGCCTTTATCGAGGGGTGAACACTGAAGCTTTCTTT
TRBJ2-1 few NA TRBV3-1 CASSQGGGAVYNEQFF TGTGCCAGCAGCCAAGGAGGTGGGGCTGTGTACAATGAGCAGTTCTTC
TRBJ2-5 few TRBD1 TRBV7-2 CASSPRLGQGQETQYF TGTGCCAGCAGCCCCAGGCTGGGACAGGGCCAAGAGACCCAGTACTTC
TRBJ2-6 NA NA TRBV4-1 CASSQVNVGANVLTF TGCGCCAGCAGCCAAGTAAACGTCGGGGCCAACGTCCTGACTTTC
TRBJ1-1 few TRBD1 TRBV29-1 CSVRNRGRDTEAFF TGCAGCGTTAGGAACAGGGGGCGCGACACTGAAGCTTTCTTT
TRBJ2-3 many NA TRBV5-1 CASSLGVVTDTQYF TGCGCCAGCAGCTTGGGAGTGGTAACAGATACGCAGTATTTT
TRBJ1-2 many TRBD1 TRBV5-1 CASSPGQGGGYTF TGCGCCAGCAGCCCGGGACAGGGTGGTGGCTACACCTTC
TRBJ1-5 few NA TRBV5-6 CASSVGSNQPQHF TGTGCCAGCAGCGTTGGTAGCAATCAGCCCCAGCATTTT
TRBJ1-1 NA NA TRBV18 CASSPGRGQGTEAFF TGTGCCAGCTCACCGGGGAGGGGCCAGGGCACTGAAGCTTTCTTT
TRBJ2-7 few NA TRBV7-9 CASSIVSYEQYF TGTGCCAGCAGCATAGTCTCCTACGAGCAGTACTTC
TRBJ1-5 many NA TRBV6-5 CASGRQIGGQPQHF TGTGCCAGCGGCCGGCAGATTGGGGGCCAGCCCCAGCATTTT
TRBJ1-4 few NA TRBV20-1 CSAKEGAQTEKLFF TGCAGTGCTAAGGAAGGGGCTCAAACGGAAAAACTGTTTTTT
TRBJ1-5 few TRBD1 TRBV4-3 CASSPGTGGAYGNQPQHF TGCGCCAGCAGCCCAGGGACAGGGGGCGCATATGGCAATCAGCCCCAGCATTTT
TRBJ1-5 NA NA TRBV6-2/TRBV6-3 CASSYSAGHQPQHF TGTGCCAGCAGTTACTCGGCAGGACATCAGCCCCAGCATTTT